This T cell receptor beta chain is from a study of OX40 agonist ivuxolimab in advanced cancers. Profiled with immunoSEQ multiplex PCR; TCRdb holds only in-frame clones, not every one. Of about 64,000 clones in the sample, approximately 92% were seen once. CDR3 length: 16 amino acids. The J segment lost 6 bases and the V segment lost 4 bases, leaving 14 bases of the junction unmatched. Germline values: CDR1 MGHRA, CDR2 YSYEKL. General study findings and limits: The authors also found low normalized T-cell clonal expansion in some nonresponders.

As for this clone: Its target is unknown.

Sequencing was performed on CD4+ or CD8+ T cells sorted from blood, taken in a trial of the OX40 agonist ivuxolimab. The chain links TRBV4-1 to TRBJ1-2, with 7 bases fitting TRBD1. The sequence derives from an adult with an advanced solid tumor such as melanoma, head and neck, liver or kidney cancer. Here the CDR3 DNA reads TGCGCCAGCAGCCTGGCGTGGGGAGGGGGCTACGATGGCTACACCTTC. Its translation: CASSLAWGGGYDGYTF.